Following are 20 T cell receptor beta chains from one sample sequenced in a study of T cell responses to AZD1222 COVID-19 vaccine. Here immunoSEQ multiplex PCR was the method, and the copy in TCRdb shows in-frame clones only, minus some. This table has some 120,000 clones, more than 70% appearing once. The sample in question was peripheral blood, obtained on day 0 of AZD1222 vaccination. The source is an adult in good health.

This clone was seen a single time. Here the CDR3 reads CASSQPGTNTEAFF. Written as DNA, the CDR3 is TGTGCCAGCAGCCAGCCGGGGACGAACACTGAAGCTTTCTTT. The chain joins TRBV3-1 (or the pseudogene TRBV3-2) to TRBJ1-1, with a weak D call TRBD1 (5 bases). Trimming stripped 3 bases from V and 1 base from J, with 9 bases between. This CDR3 is built from 14 residues. Germline V CDR1 and CDR2: LGHDT, YNNKEL (reference sequence).

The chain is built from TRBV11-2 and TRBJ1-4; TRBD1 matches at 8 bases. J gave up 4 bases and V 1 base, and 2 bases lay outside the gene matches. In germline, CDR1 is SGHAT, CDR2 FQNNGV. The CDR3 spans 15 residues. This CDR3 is CASSLGTGNNEKLFF. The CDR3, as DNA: TGTGCCAGCAGCTTAGGGACAGGGAATAATGAAAAACTGTTTTTT.

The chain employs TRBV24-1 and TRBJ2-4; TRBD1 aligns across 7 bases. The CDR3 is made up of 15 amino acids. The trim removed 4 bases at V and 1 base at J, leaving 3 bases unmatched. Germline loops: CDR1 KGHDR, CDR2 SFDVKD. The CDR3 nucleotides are TGTGCCACCAGTGACGCACAGGGGGCCAAAAACATTCAGTACTTC. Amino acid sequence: CATSDAQGAKNIQYF.

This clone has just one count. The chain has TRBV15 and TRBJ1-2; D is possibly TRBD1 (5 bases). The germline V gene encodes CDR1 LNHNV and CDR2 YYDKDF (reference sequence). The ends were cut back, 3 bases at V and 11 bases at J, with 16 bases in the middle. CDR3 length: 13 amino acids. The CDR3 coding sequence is TGTGCCACCAGCAGGGGAAAGACAGAGGCATACACCTTC. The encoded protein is CATSRGKTEAYTF. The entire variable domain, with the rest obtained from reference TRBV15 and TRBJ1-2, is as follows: DAMVIQNPRYQVTQFGKPVTLSCSQTLNHNVMYWYQQKSSQAPKLLFHYYDKDFNNEADTPDNFQSRRPNTSFCFLDIRSPGLGDTAMYLCATSRGKTEAYTFGSGTRLTVV.

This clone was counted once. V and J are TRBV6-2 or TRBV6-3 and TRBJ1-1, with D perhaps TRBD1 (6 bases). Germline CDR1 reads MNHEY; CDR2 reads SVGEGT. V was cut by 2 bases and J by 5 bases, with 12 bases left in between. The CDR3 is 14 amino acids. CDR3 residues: CASSYAGRGTEAFF. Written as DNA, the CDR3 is TGTGCCAGCAGTTACGCGGGGAGGGGGACTGAAGCTTTCTTT.

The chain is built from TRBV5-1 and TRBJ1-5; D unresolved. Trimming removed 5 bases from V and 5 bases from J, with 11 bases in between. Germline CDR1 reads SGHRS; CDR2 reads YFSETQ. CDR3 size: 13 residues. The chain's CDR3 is CASRMEVDQPQHF. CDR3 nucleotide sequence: TGCGCCAGCAGGATGGAGGTGGATCAGCCCCAGCATTTT.

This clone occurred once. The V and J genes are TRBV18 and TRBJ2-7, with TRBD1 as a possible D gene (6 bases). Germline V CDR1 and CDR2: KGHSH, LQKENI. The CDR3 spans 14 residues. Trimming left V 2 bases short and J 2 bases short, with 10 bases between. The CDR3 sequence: CASSPGTQAYEQYF. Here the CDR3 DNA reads TGTGCCAGCTCACCAGGGACACAGGCCTACGAGCAGTACTTC.

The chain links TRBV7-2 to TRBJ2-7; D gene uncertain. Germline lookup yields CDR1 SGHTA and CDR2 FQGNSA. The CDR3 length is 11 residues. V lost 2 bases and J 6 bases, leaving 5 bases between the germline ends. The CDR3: CASSLRFEQYF. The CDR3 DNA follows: TGTGCCAGCAGCTTAAGGTTCGAGCAGTACTTC.

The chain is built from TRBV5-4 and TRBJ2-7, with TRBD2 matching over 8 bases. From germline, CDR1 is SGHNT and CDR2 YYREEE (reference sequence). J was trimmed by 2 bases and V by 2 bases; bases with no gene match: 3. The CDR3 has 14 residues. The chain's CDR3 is CASSFSGITYEQYF. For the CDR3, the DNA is TGTGCCAGCAGCTTTAGCGGGATTACCTACGAGCAGTACTTC.

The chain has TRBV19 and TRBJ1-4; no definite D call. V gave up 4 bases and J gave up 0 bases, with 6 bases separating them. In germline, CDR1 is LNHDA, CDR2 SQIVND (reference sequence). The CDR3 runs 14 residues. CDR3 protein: CASSKGTTNEKLFF. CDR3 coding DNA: TGTGCCAGTAGTAAGGGAACAACTAATGAAAAACTGTTTTTT.

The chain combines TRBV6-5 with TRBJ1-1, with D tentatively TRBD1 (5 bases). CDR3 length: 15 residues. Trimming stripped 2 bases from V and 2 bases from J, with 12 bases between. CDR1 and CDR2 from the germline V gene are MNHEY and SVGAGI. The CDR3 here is CASSYNRGFNTEAFF. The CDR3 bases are TGTGCCAGCAGTTACAACCGGGGGTTTAACACTGAAGCTTTCTTT.

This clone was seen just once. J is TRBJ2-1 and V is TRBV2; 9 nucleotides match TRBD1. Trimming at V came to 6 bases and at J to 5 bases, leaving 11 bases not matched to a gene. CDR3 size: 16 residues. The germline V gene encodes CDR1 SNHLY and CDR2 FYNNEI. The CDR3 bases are TGTGCCAGCAGCCACCCCCGGGACAGGGTTAACAATGAGCAGTTCTTC. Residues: CASSHPRDRVNNEQFF. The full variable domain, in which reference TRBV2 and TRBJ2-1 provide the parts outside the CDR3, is EPEVTQTPSHQVTQMGQEVILRCVPISNHLYFYWYRQILGQKVEFLVSFYNNEISEKSEIFDDQFSVERPDGSNFTLKIRSTKLEDSAMYFCASSHPRDRVNNEQFFGPGTRLTVL.

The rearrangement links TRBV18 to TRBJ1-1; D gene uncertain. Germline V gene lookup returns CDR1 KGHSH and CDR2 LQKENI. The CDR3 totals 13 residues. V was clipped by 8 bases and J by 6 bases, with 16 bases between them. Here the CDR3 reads CASPRRLGAEAFF. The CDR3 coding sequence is TGTGCCAGCCCGCGAAGACTTGGGGCTGAAGCTTTCTTT.

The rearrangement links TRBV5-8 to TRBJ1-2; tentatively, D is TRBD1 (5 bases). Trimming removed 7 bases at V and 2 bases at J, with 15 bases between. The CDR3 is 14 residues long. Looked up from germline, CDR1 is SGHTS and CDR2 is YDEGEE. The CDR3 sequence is CASSRDGRNYGYTF. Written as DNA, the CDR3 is TGTGCCAGCTCACGGGACGGTAGGAACTATGGCTACACCTTC. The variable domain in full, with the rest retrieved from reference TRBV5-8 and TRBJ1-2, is EAGVTQSPTHLIKTRGQQATLRCSPISGHTSVYWYQQALGLGLQFLLWYDEGEERNRGNFPPRFSGRQFPNYSSELNVNALELEDSALYLCASSRDGRNYGYTFGSGTRLTVV.

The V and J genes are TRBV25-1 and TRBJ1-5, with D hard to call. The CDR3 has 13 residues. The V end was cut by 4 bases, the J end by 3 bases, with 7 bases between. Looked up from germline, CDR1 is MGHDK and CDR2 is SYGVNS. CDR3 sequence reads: CASSGAFNQPQHF. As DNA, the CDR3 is TGTGCCAGCAGTGGGGCGTTCAATCAGCCCCAGCATTTT.

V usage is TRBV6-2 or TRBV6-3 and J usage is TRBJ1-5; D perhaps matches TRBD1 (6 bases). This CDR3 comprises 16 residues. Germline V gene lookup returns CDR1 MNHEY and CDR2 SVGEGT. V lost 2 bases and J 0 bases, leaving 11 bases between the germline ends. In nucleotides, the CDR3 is TGTGCCAGCAGTTACGGGGGCCCATATAGCAATCAGCCCCAGCATTTT. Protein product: CASSYGGPYSNQPQHF.

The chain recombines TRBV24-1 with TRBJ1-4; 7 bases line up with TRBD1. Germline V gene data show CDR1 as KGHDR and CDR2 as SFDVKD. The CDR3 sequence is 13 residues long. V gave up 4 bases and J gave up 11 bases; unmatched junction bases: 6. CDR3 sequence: CATSDPTGLKLFF. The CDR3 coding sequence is TGTGCCACCAGTGACCCGACAGGGCTTAAACTGTTTTTT.

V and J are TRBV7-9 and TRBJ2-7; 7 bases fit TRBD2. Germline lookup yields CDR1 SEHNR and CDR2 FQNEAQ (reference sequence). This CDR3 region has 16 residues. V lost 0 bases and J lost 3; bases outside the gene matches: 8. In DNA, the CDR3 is TGTGCCAGCAGCTTAGCGCGGGGAGGGATCATCTACGAGCAGTACTTC. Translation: CASSLARGGIIYEQYF. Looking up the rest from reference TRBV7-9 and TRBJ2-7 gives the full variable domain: DTGVSQNPRHKITKRGQNVTFRCDPISEHNRLYWYRQTLGQGPEFLTYFQNEAQLEKSRLLSDRFSAERPKGSFSTLEIQRTEQGDSAMYLCASSLARGGIIYEQYFGPGTRLTVT.

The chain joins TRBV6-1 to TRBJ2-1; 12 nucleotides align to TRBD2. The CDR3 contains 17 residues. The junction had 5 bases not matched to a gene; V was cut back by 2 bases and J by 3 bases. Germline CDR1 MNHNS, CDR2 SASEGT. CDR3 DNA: TGTGCCAGCAGTGAACTTCTAGCGGGGGGGCTCTACAATGAGCAGTTCTTC. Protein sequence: CASSELLAGGLYNEQFF.

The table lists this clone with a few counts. The DNA for the CDR3 is TGTGCCAGCAGTGTGGGACAGAGTATCACCGGGGAGCTGTTTTTT. Protein sequence: CASSVGQSITGELFF. V and J are TRBV2 and TRBJ2-2, with TRBD1 identical over 7 bases. The CDR3 extends over 15 amino acids. CDR1 is SNHLY, CDR2 FYNNEI, per germline. V was pared by 4 bases and J by 4 bases, with 6 bases of the junction left unmatched.